This is a list of T cell receptor beta chains from one sample in a study of blood T cells in healthy people across ages. TCRdb fed the 5' RACE reads into MiXCR, producing one record per CDR3 protein. The table includes more than 500,000 distinct CDR3 sequences, about 29% detected once. These data were likewise used in another study, on T cells of mothers and their children.

The source material was blood. These receptors all stem from a boy younger than 10 in good health. Each CDR3 is given with its conserved first and last residue. A D gene is named only where the DNA matches it firmly. Only some rows state a clone size, as once, few, many or a class for expanded clones.

j_call clone_size v_call d_call cdr3_nt cdr3_aa
TRBJ1-2 few TRBV7-3 TRBD1 TGTGCCAGCAGACCAAAGGATTCGGGACAGGGCCCTCTTCCAAGATATGGCTACACCTTC CASRPKDSGQGPLPRYGYTF
TRBJ1-2 NA TRBV12-3/TRBV12-4 NA TGTGCCAGCAGTACACGGTCCTATGGCTACACCTTC CASSTRSYGYTF
TRBJ1-6 few TRBV20-1 NA TGCAGTGCTAGGAACGCCTCCTATAATTCACCCCTCCACTTT CSARNASYNSPLHF
TRBJ2-6 few TRBV4-2 TRBD1 TGTGCCAGCAGCCGGACAGGCAGCTCTGGGGCCAACGTCCTGACTTTC CASSRTGSSGANVLTF
TRBJ1-2 NA TRBV7-2 NA TGTGCCAGCAGCTTAGACCCAGGAAACAACTACTATGGCTACACCTTC CASSLDPGNNYYGYTF
TRBJ2-2 NA TRBV5-4 NA TGTGCCAGCAGCCGCATTGACGGGGAAGGGACCGGGGAGCTGTTTTTT CASSRIDGEGTGELFF
TRBJ2-1 NA TRBV20-1 TRBD2 TGCAGTGCTAGGACTAGCGGTGAGCAGTTCTTC CSARTSGEQFF
TRBJ1-4 NA TRBV28 NA TGTGCCAGCACCTCGGGGTTAAATGAAAAACTGTTTTTT CASTSGLNEKLFF
TRBJ1-3 few TRBV9 NA TGTGCCAGCAGCGCCCTGGGGCGGACAAGAAACACCATATATTTT CASSALGRTRNTIYF
TRBJ2-1 NA TRBV30 TRBD2 TGTGCCTGGAGCGGGGACTATGACAATGAGCAGTTCTTC CAWSGDYDNEQFF
TRBJ2-3 few TRBV4-3 NA TGCGCCAGCAGCCAAGATACTCAGGGGAGTTTTACGCAGTATTTT CASSQDTQGSFTQYF
TRBJ1-2 NA TRBV7-8 NA TGTGCCAGCAGCTTCGGACCTGCCTCTGGCTACACCTTC CASSFGPASGYTF
TRBJ2-7 few TRBV15 NA TGTGCCACCAGCAGAGATGCAGTCTACGAGCAGTACTTC CATSRDAVYEQYF